Below are 4 T cell receptor beta chains sequenced from a single sample in a study of T cell clones after liver transplantation (dated by TCRdb to about 2019). Libraries were built with the immunoSEQ multiplex PCR assay. The clones in this table, taken by TCRdb from immuneACCESS, are in-frame only. Not every clone is retained; where verified, under half of the shortfall comes from an unresolved V gene, and the cause of the rest is unknown. The sample profile shows roughly 65,000 clones; around 93% of them were found once. 0.98% of the sample lies in the top ten. Sequenced material: CD4+ T cells from blood, taken nearly 26 months after liver transplant. These receptors all stem from a human patient who received a liver transplant. Where a transplant has occurred, the graft donor may have supplied some of the T cells.

The chain joins TRBV4-2 to TRBJ2-3; no clear D. Trimming took off 0 bases at V and 0 bases at J, with 7 bases between the two ends. Germline lookup yields CDR1 LGHNA and CDR2 YNFKEQ. This CDR3 is built from 15 residues. CDR3 region: CASSQDPASTDTQYF. CDR3 nucleotide sequence: TGTGCCAGCAGCCAAGATCCGGCAAGCACAGATACGCAGTATTTT.

The rearrangement joins TRBV13 to TRBJ2-7, with D perhaps given as TRBD1 or TRBD2 (6 bases each). Germline V gene data show CDR1 as PRHDT and CDR2 as FYEKMQ (reference sequence). The germline V and J ends were trimmed by 1 base and 6 bases, with 16 bases remaining between them. The CDR3 spans 15 residues. The CDR3 DNA sequence: TGTGCCAGCAGCTTAGAGCGGGCGCAACAGGGCGAGCAGTACTTC. It specifies CASSLERAQQGEQYF.

Written as DNA, the CDR3 is TGTGCCAGTAGTATGCAGGGACTAGCGGGTAATGAGCAGTTCTTC. Translating it yields CASSMQGLAGNEQFF. The J gene is TRBJ2-1, the V gene TRBV19, with 12 positions matching TRBD2. Per germline, CDR1 LNHDA and CDR2 SQIVND (reference sequence). This CDR3 spans 15 amino acids. J was trimmed by 7 bases and V by 3 bases; bases with no gene match: 4.

The J gene is TRBJ2-1, the V gene TRBV29-1; D remains unclear. This CDR3 has 12 amino acids. Germline CDR1 SQVTM, CDR2 ANQGSEA. The V gene lost 5 bases and the J gene lost 6 bases, with 11 bases spanning the gap. DNA for the CDR3: TGCAGCGTTAGGTGGCAGATCAATGAGCAGTTCTTC. It is translated as CSVRWQINEQFF.